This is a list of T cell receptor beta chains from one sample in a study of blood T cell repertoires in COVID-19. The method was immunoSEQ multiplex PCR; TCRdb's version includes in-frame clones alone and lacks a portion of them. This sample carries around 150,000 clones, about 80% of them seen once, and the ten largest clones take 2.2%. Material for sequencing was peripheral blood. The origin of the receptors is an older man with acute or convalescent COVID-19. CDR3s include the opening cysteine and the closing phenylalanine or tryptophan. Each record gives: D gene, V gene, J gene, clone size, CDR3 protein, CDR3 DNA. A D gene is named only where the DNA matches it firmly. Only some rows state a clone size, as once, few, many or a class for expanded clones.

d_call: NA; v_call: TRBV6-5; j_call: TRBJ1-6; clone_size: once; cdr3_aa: CARSSSYNSPLHF; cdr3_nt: TGTGCCAGGTCGAGCTCCTATAATTCACCCCTCCACTTT
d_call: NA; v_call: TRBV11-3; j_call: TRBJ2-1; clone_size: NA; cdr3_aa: CASSFSGSYNEQFF; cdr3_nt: TGTGCCAGCAGCTTCTCGGGATCCTACAATGAGCAGTTCTTC
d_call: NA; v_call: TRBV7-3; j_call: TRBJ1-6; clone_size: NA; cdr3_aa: CASSSEGTFGSPLHF; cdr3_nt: TGTGCCAGCAGCTCCGAGGGGACTTTCGGTTCACCCCTCCACTTT
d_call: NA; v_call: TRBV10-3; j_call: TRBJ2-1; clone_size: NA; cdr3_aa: CAISENPPSSYNEQFF; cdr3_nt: TGTGCCATCAGTGAGAACCCCCCCAGCTCCTACAATGAGCAGTTCTTC
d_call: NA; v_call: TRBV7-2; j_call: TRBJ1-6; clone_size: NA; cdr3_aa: CASSPWEAANNSPLHF; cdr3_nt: TGTGCCAGCAGCCCATGGGAGGCAGCGAATAATTCACCCCTCCACTTT
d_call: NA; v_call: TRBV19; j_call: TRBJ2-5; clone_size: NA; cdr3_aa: CASSILGTQYF; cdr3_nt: TGTGCCAGTAGTATTCTCGGGACCCAGTACTTC
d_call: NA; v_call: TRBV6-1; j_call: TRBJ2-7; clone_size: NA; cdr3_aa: CASSEGLTGAGNF; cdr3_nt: TGTGCCAGCAGTGAAGGACTTACTGGGGCAGGCAACTTC
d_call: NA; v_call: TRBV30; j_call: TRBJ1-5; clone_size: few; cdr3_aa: CAWSGGPSCPNQPQHF; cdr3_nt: TGTGCCTGGAGCGGGGGGCCCAGCTGTCCTAATCAGCCCCAGCATTTT
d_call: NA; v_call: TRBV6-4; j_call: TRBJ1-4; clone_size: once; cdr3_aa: CASSEVSGSGKLFF; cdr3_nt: TGTGCCAGCAGTGAAGTCAGCGGGAGCGGAAAACTGTTTTTT
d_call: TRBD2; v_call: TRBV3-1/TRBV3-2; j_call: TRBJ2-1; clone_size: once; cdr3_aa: CASKKAGGYNEQFF; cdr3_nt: TGTGCCAGCAAAAAAGCGGGGGGGTACAATGAGCAGTTCTTC
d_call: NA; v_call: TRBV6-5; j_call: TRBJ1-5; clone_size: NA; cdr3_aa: CASSPSGWSNQPQHF; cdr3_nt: TGTGCCAGCAGTCCCTCGGGGTGGAGCAATCAGCCCCAGCATTTT
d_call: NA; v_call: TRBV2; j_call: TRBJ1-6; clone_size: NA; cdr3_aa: CASSETGIRSPLHF; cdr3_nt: TGTGCCAGCAGTGAAACGGGGATACGGTCACCCCTCCACTTT
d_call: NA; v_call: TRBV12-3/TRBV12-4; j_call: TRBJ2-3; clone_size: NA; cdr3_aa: CASSFLGTDTQYF; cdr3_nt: TGTGCCAGCAGTTTTCTTGGCACAGATACGCAGTATTTT
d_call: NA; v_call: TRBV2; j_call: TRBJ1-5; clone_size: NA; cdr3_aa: CASSEGQGNQPQHF; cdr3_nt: TGTGCCAGCAGTGAGGGCCAGGGCAATCAGCCCCAGCATTTT